One sample yielded the 17 T cell receptor beta chains listed below, sequenced in a study of identical twins. TCRdb called the 5' RACE reads again in MiXCR, with one record for every CDR3 protein. The repertoire holds approximately 280,000 distinct CDR3 sequences, with about 8.3% as singletons. These sequences were also reported in another study, on yellow fever vaccine responses in identical twins.

Source material: memory (CD45RO+) T cells sorted from blood. The receptors derive from a woman aged 18-29 years in good health.

The gene calls are TRBV15 and TRBJ2-5; 12 nucleotides match TRBD2. Losses at the gene ends were 4 bases for V and 5 bases for J; bases not matched to a gene: 5. Germline V gene data show CDR1 as LNHNV and CDR2 as YYDKDF (reference sequence). CDR3 length: 15 residues. The CDR3 bases are TGTGCCACCAGCACCCTAGCGGGGGGGCTTGAGACCCAGTACTTC. Protein sequence: CATSTLAGGLETQYF.

The V and J genes are TRBV6-1 and TRBJ1-5; D unresolved. Germline CDR1 is MNHNS and CDR2 is SASEGT. The length of the CDR3 is 11 residues. V lost 6 bases, J lost 5 bases, and 5 bases lay in between. CDR3 residues: CASREYQPQHF. In DNA, the CDR3 is TGTGCCAGCAGGGAATATCAGCCCCAGCATTTT.

V gene TRBV5-1 combines with J gene TRBJ2-5, with D possibly matching TRBD1 (6 bases). Trimming left V 0 bases short and J 1 base short, with 7 bases between. This CDR3 spans 14 amino acids. Germline CDR1 reads SGHRS; CDR2 reads YFSETQ. The CDR3 is CASSLAQGQETQYF. CDR3 sequence (DNA): TGCGCCAGCAGCTTGGCACAGGGCCAAGAGACCCAGTACTTC.

This clonotype was counted at least ten times. The chain couples TRBV7-2 to TRBJ2-2; D unclear. V was cut by 6 bases and J by 2 bases, with 10 bases left in between. The germline CDR1 and CDR2 sequences are SGHTA and FQGNSA. This CDR3 has 14 amino acids. The CDR3 DNA is TGTGCCAGCAGGTTCGGACGTAACACCGGGGAGCTGTTTTTT. Its protein product is CASRFGRNTGELFF.

In this sample, this clonotype turned up many times. This chain connects TRBV28 to TRBJ1-2, with TRBD1 matching over 11 bases. Germline V gene lookup returns CDR1 MDHEN and CDR2 SYDVKM. J gave up 3 bases and V 7 bases, and 10 bases lay outside the gene matches. The CDR3 totals 16 residues. The CDR3 nucleotides are TGTGCCAGCACACTCTTTGGACAGGGGGCTTACTATGGCTACACCTTC. Translated: CASTLFGQGAYYGYTF.

The chain uses TRBV20-1 and TRBJ2-3, with TRBD2 identical over 7 bases. The CDR3 has 15 residues. V trimming: 3 bases; J trimming: 4 bases; junction bases outside the gene matches: 10. Germline lookup yields CDR1 DFQATT and CDR2 SNEGSKA (reference sequence). CDR3: CSARGGSSRPDTQYF. CDR3 sequence (DNA): TGCAGTGCTAGGGGGGGGTCTTCCCGGCCAGATACGCAGTATTTT.

In its sample, this clonotype was seen a few times. The chain is built from TRBV28 and TRBJ2-7; 12 positions match TRBD2. The germline V gene has CDR1 MDHEN and CDR2 SYDVKM. The CDR3 totals 15 residues. Losses at the gene ends were 8 bases for V and 4 bases for J; bases not matched to a gene: 9. CDR3 nucleotide sequence: TGTGCCAGCCATAAGTTGACTAGCGGGAGATACGAGCAGTACTTC. As protein: CASHKLTSGRYEQYF.

The sample holds a few counts of this clonotype. CDR3 region: CASSWGDTEAFF. CDR3 DNA: TGTGCCAGCAGCTGGGGGGACACTGAAGCTTTCTTT. The chain is built from TRBV7-9 and TRBJ1-1; perhaps TRBD1 as D (5 bases). V was cut by 4 bases and J by 3 bases, with 6 bases left in between. From germline, CDR1 is SEHNR and CDR2 FQNEAQ (reference sequence). The CDR3 length is 12 residues. Drawing the rest from reference TRBV7-9 and TRBJ1-1, the complete variable domain is DTGVSQNPRHKITKRGQNVTFRCDPISEHNRLYWYRQTLGQGPEFLTYFQNEAQLEKSRLLSDRFSAERPKGSFSTLEIQRTEQGDSAMYLCASSWGDTEAFFGQGTRLTVV.

The V and J genes are TRBV11-2 and TRBJ2-3; 9 bases match TRBD2. Trimming at V came to 4 bases and at J to 0 bases, leaving 11 bases not matched to a gene. The CDR3 length is 18 residues. Germline-derived CDR1 and CDR2 are SGHAT and FQNNGV. CDR3 protein: CASSSQGGLAISTDTQYF. CDR3 nucleotides: TGTGCCAGCAGCTCACAGGGAGGACTAGCGATTAGCACAGATACGCAGTATTTT. The full variable domain, in which reference TRBV11-2 and TRBJ2-3 provide the parts outside the CDR3, is EAGVAQSPRYKIIEKRQSVAFWCNPISGHATLYWYQQILGQGPKLLIQFQNNGVVDDSQLPKDRFSAERLKGVDSTLKIQPAKLEDSAVYLCASSSQGGLAISTDTQYFGPGTRLTVL.

The rearrangement joins TRBV4-2 to TRBJ2-5; 7 bases map to TRBD1. V trimming: 4 bases; J trimming: 4 bases; junction bases outside the gene matches: 12. Germline loops: CDR1 LGHNA, CDR2 YNFKEQ. CDR3 size: 16 residues. The CDR3 bases are TGTGCCAGCAGCCCAACATCGGGACAGCCGGGAGAGACCCAGTACTTC. Its translation is CASSPTSGQPGETQYF.

There are many counts of this clonotype. This chain links TRBV2 with TRBJ2-7; D gene uncertain. Germline V gene data show CDR1 as SNHLY and CDR2 as FYNNEI. V lost 1 base, J lost 3 bases, and 7 bases lay in between. This CDR3 comprises 13 residues. CDR3 coding DNA: TGTGCCAGCAGTGAAGGTCAGGTCTACGAGCAGTACGTC. Translation: CASSEGQVYEQYV.

V and J are TRBV6-5 and TRBJ2-1, with 8 bases matching TRBD2. Germline assignment: CDR1 MNHEY and CDR2 SVGAGI. J was trimmed by 9 bases and V by 3 bases; bases with no gene match: 10. The CDR3 spans 15 residues. The CDR3 nucleotides read TGTGCCAGCAGTTATCCCGGGACTAGGCACGGTGAGCAGTTCTTC. This encodes CASSYPGTRHGEQFF.

At least ten counts were recorded for this clonotype. The chain couples TRBV6-5 to TRBJ1-2; no definite D call. The germline gives CDR1 MNHEY, CDR2 SVGAGI. Trimming removed 7 bases at V and 6 bases at J, with 15 bases between. This CDR3 has 13 amino acids. CDR3 loop: CASTDSSSDGYTF. The CDR3 DNA reads TGTGCCAGCACCGACTCCAGTAGTGATGGCTACACCTTC.

The chain links TRBV20-1 to TRBJ2-1; 13 bases align to TRBD2. This CDR3 spans 15 amino acids. Losses at the gene ends were 4 bases for V and 6 bases for J; bases not matched to a gene: 6. CDR1 and CDR2 from the germline V gene are DFQATT and SNEGSKA (reference sequence). CDR3 DNA sequence: TGCAGTGCTAAACTAGGACTAGCGGGAGTCAATGAGCAGTTCTTC. It is translated as CSAKLGLAGVNEQFF.

This clonotype was recorded at least ten times. This chain links TRBV4-2 with TRBJ2-2, with 9 bases lining up with TRBD1. The V gene's germline CDR1 is LGHNA and CDR2 YNFKEQ. The CDR3 sequence is 16 residues long. V trimming: 4 bases; J trimming: 5 bases; junction bases outside the gene matches: 8. CDR3 sequence reads: CASSLSLTGGTGELFF. The CDR3 nucleotides are TGTGCCAGCAGCCTTAGCTTGACAGGGGGTACCGGGGAGCTGTTTTTT.

The sample holds a few counts of this clonotype. The chain joins TRBV5-1 to TRBJ2-7; TRBD2 might be the D (5 bases). Deletions cut 4 bases from V and 6 bases from J, with 17 bases between. The CDR3 contains 14 residues. The germline V gene has CDR1 SGHRS and CDR2 YFSETQ. The chain's CDR3 is CASSPSGTKGEQYV. The DNA of the CDR3 is TGCGCCAGCAGCCCCTCGGGAACCAAGGGCGAGCAGTACGTC.

This clonotype was counted ten times or more. The rearrangement links TRBV4-1 to TRBJ2-5; 11 nucleotides match TRBD2. V gave up 0 bases and J gave up 0 bases; unmatched junction bases: 12. CDR3 length: 20 residues. Per the germline V gene, CDR1 is MGHRA and CDR2 is YSYEKL. The CDR3 DNA follows: TGCGCCAGCAGCCAAGAAGGGATGATTAGCGGGAGGGAGGACCAAGAGACCCAGTACTTC. Amino acid sequence: CASSQEGMISGREDQETQYF.